This TCR beta chain was sequenced in a study of blood T cells in healthy people across ages. In the study overall: Through template switching, about one barcoded beta molecule was captured per two T cells, as measured in model experiments. Study-level points and caveats: Donors of long life had a larger count of naive CD4+ cells and greater diversity than aged donors. TCR beta diversity was tightly associated with the proportion of naive T cells.

A sample-barcoded 5' primer and a J-beta primer mix were used in a second PCR of roughly 6 to 12 cycles. TCRdb redid the calling of the 5' RACE reads with MiXCR, one entry per CDR3 protein. The sample lists fewer than 1,000,000 distinct CDR3 sequences, around two fifths occurring once. With regard to this clonotype: Antigen: not known.

The V segment lost 6 bases and the J segment 9 bases; nucleotides outside the gene matches: 3. Germline CDR1 and CDR2: MNHNY and SVGAGI (reference sequence). The CDR3 spans 12 residues. The source is a man aged 60-69 years in good health. Sample: blood. This chain joins TRBV6-6 and TRBJ2-5; TRBD2 matches 11 bases. CDR3 loop: CASRLLAGAQYF. In nucleotides, the CDR3 is TGTGCCAGCAGATTACTAGCGGGGGCCCAGTACTTC.